Listed here are 7 T cell receptor beta chains from one sample, sequenced in a study of blood T cell repertoires in COVID-19. Produced via immunoSEQ multiplex PCR; TCRdb's table is partial and in-frame only. Of around 300,000 clones in the sample, roughly 90% are singletons; the top ten hold roughly 2.3%. Sequencing input: peripheral blood. These TCRs come from a man aged 50-59 years with acute or convalescent COVID-19.

The V and J genes are TRBV27 and TRBJ1-1; D may be TRBD1 (6 bases). Trimming left V 10 bases short and J 2 bases short, with 17 bases between. CDR1 is MNHEY, CDR2 SMNVEV, per germline (reference sequence). The CDR3 totals 14 residues. The chain's CDR3 is CATTPGGGNTEAFF. Here the CDR3 DNA reads TGTGCCACTACACCTGGGGGCGGCAACACTGAAGCTTTCTTT.

The chain has TRBV7-9 and TRBJ2-7; a weak D match, TRBD2 (5 bases). V gave up 4 bases and J gave up 7 bases, with 14 bases separating them. CDR3 length: 13 amino acids. Germline lookup yields CDR1 SEHNR and CDR2 FQNEAQ (reference sequence). The CDR3 bases are TGTGCCAGCAGCTCAAGCGGAGCGAGGGAGCAGTACTTC. It encodes CASSSSGAREQYF.

J is TRBJ2-2 and V is TRBV2; 8 bases line up with TRBD1. The CDR3 is made up of 14 amino acids. Germline V gene data show CDR1 as SNHLY and CDR2 as FYNNEI. With V trimmed by 5 bases and J by 7 bases, 6 bases remained unmatched. As DNA, the CDR3 is TGTGCCAGCAGTATGGACAGGGTGGTCGGGGAGCTGTTTTTT. This gives the protein CASSMDRVVGELFF.

This chain uses TRBV5-4 with TRBJ2-1; maybe TRBD2 (6 bases). The CDR3 contains 15 residues. V lost 4 bases and J 4 bases, leaving 15 bases between the germline ends. Germline CDR1 and CDR2: SGHNT and YYREEE (reference sequence). The CDR3 loop reads CASSRDFFPYNEQFF. CDR3 nucleotides: TGTGCCAGCAGCCGGGACTTTTTCCCATACAATGAGCAGTTCTTC.

This rearrangement joins TRBV11-2 to TRBJ1-1, with D maybe TRBD1 (6 bases). This CDR3 has 14 amino acids. CDR1 and CDR2 from the germline V gene are SGHAT and FQNNGV. The ends were cut back, 1 base at V and 4 bases at J, with 10 bases in the middle. CDR3 residues: CASSLGTRGTEAFF. The DNA for the CDR3 is TGTGCCAGCAGCTTAGGGACCAGGGGCACTGAAGCTTTCTTT.

V gene TRBV6-5 combines with J gene TRBJ1-4; the D gene is possibly TRBD1 (5 bases). The CDR3 contains 16 residues. Deletions cut 2 bases from V and 8 bases from J, with 18 bases between. The germline V gene encodes CDR1 MNHEY and CDR2 SVGAGI. Here the CDR3 reads CASSYTHMGEGEKLFF. In DNA, the CDR3 is TGTGCCAGCAGTTACACCCACATGGGGGAGGGCGAAAAACTGTTTTTT.

With respect to this clone: The sample has other DNA sequences that encode this CDR3 too. The rearrangement links TRBV6-5 to TRBJ2-3; 9 bases line up with TRBD1. Trimming removed 6 bases from V and 4 bases from J; junction bases left unmatched: 2. The CDR3 length is 13 residues. Germline assignment: CDR1 MNHEY and CDR2 SVGAGI. The CDR3 DNA follows: TGTGCCAGCAGGCGACAGGGGGCAGATACGCAGTATTTT. Translated, it gives CASRRQGADTQYF.